Listed here are 24 T cell receptor beta chains from one sample, sequenced in a study of blood T cell repertoires in COVID-19 (dated by TCRdb to between 2020 and 2021). Library method: the immunoSEQ multiplex PCR assay. What TCRdb holds here is the immuneACCESS table cut down to in-frame rearrangements. Part of the clones is not present; checked against another copy, under half of the missing clones reflect an unresolved V gene, and the others are unexplained. In all, the sample holds nearly 25,000 clones, and 80% to 85% of those were seen once. The ten largest clones represent over 6% of the sample. The sequenced material came from peripheral blood. All receptors come from a man aged 65 to 79 with acute or convalescent COVID-19.

V is TRBV3-1 (or the pseudogene TRBV3-2) and J is TRBJ2-3; 8 nucleotides align to TRBD2. Looked up from germline, CDR1 is LGHDT and CDR2 is YNNKEL (reference sequence). The trim removed 0 bases at V and 8 bases at J, leaving 13 bases unmatched. The CDR3 covers 17 residues. CDR3: CASSQELPGAGEATQYF. CDR3 nucleotide sequence: TGTGCCAGCAGCCAAGAACTCCCAGGAGCGGGAGAAGCTACGCAGTATTTT.

The chain couples TRBV19 to TRBJ1-4; 10 nucleotides agree with TRBD1. This CDR3 is built from 17 residues. Per the germline V gene, CDR1 is LNHDA and CDR2 is SQIVND (reference sequence). V was clipped by 7 bases and J by 4 bases; unmatched bases: 12. The CDR3 here is CASKQGQGPLLNEKLFF. The CDR3 bases are TGTGCCAGTAAACAGGGACAGGGGCCACTACTTAATGAAAAACTGTTTTTT.

V gene TRBV30 combines with J gene TRBJ1-6, with TRBD1 matching over 9 bases. The germline V gene has CDR1 GTSNPN and CDR2 SVGIG (reference sequence). This CDR3 is built from 16 residues. After removal of 3 bases from V and 11 bases from J, the junction contained 14 bases not matched to a gene. CDR3 nucleotides: TGTGCCTGGAGCTCCGATATTTGGACAGGGGACGCACCCCTCCACTTT. It specifies CAWSSDIWTGDAPLHF.

This sequence joins TRBV18 and TRBJ1-3, with a possible D match to TRBD1 (6 bases). Trimming left V 5 bases short and J 0 bases short, with 14 bases between. This CDR3 comprises 16 residues. Germline loops: CDR1 KGHSH, CDR2 LQKENI. CDR3 DNA sequence: TGTGCCAGCTCATCCGGGACATCGAGCTCTGGAAACACCATATATTTT. Amino acid sequence: CASSSGTSSSGNTIYF.

The chain carries TRBV5-1 and TRBJ2-7; 9 positions agree with TRBD1. J was trimmed by 5 bases and V by 3 bases; bases with no gene match: 6. The CDR3 has 14 amino acids. Germline V CDR1 and CDR2: SGHRS, YFSETQ. Here the CDR3 reads CASSSRDRADEQYF. Here the CDR3 DNA reads TGCGCCAGCAGCTCCCGGGACAGGGCCGACGAGCAGTACTTC.

This sequence joins TRBV7-9 and TRBJ1-3; 8 bases are shared with TRBD1. Trimming removed 6 bases from V and 4 bases from J; junction bases left unmatched: 2. Germline V lookup: CDR1 SEHNR, CDR2 FQNEAQ (reference sequence). The CDR3 covers 13 residues. CDR3 sequence reads: CASSRDRGNTIYF. For the CDR3, the DNA is TGTGCCAGCAGTCGGGACAGGGGAAACACCATATATTTT.

The rearrangement links TRBV14 to TRBJ2-2; possible D gene TRBD2, 6 bases. Between the trimmed V and J ends, which lost 4 bases and 7 bases, there was a span of 13 bases. The CDR3 contains 14 residues. The germline V gene encodes CDR1 SGHDN and CDR2 FVKESK. The CDR3 reads CASSRDFSGGELFF. The CDR3 DNA sequence: TGTGCCAGCAGCCGGGACTTTAGTGGCGGGGAGCTGTTTTTT.

This rearrangement joins TRBV11-2 to TRBJ1-4, with 9 bases identical to TRBD1. Germline CDR1 and CDR2: SGHAT and FQNNGV. The CDR3 has 14 amino acids. The junction had 6 bases not matched to a gene; V was cut back by 5 bases and J by 8 bases. CDR3 residues: CASSQQGAVEKLFF. The CDR3 bases are TGTGCCAGCAGCCAACAGGGGGCTGTGGAAAAACTGTTTTTT.

CDR3 amino acids: CSVEEGLNTEAFF. CDR3 in DNA: TGCAGCGTTGAAGAGGGCCTGAACACTGAAGCTTTCTTT. The rearrangement joins TRBV29-1 to TRBJ1-1; D is unclear. Germline CDR1 SQVTM, CDR2 ANQGSEA. There are 13 residues in the CDR3. The V and J ends lost 0 bases and 0 bases respectively, with 5 bases between them.

The chain combines TRBV25-1 with TRBJ2-1, with 10 nucleotides matching TRBD2. V lost 7 bases to trimming and J lost 8 bases; unmatched junction nucleotides: 8. Germline CDR1 and CDR2: MGHDK and SYGVNS. The CDR3 totals 14 residues. The CDR3 sequence is CASTPSGRLDEQFF. CDR3 nucleotide sequence: TGTGCCAGCACCCCTAGCGGGAGATTAGATGAGCAGTTCTTC. Drawing the rest from reference TRBV25-1 and TRBJ2-1, the complete variable domain is EADIYQTPRYLVIGTGKKITLECSQTMGHDKMYWYQQDPGMELHLIHYSYGVNSTEKGDLSSESTVSRIRTEHFPLTLESARPSHTSQYLCASTPSGRLDEQFFGPGTRLTVL.

This sequence joins TRBV27 and TRBJ1-5; 8 bases line up with TRBD1. J lost 3 bases, V lost 4 bases, and 5 bases had no gene match. Per the germline V gene, CDR1 is MNHEY and CDR2 is SMNVEV (reference sequence). The CDR3 runs to 15 residues. The CDR3 DNA is TGTGCCAGCAGTTCGACAGGGGTAAACAATCAGCCCCAGCATTTT. The encoded protein is CASSSTGVNNQPQHF.

This chain joins TRBV11-2 and TRBJ2-5; D possibly corresponds to TRBD2 (5 bases). The CDR3 has 13 residues. Germline V lookup: CDR1 SGHAT, CDR2 FQNNGV. Deletions cut 2 bases from V and 2 bases from J, with 6 bases between. CDR3 loop: CASSLQRQETQYF. The CDR3 DNA follows: TGTGCCAGCAGCTTACAGCGGCAAGAGACCCAGTACTTC.

This clone turned up a few times. The chain has TRBV3-1 (or the pseudogene TRBV3-2) and TRBJ2-6; D is perhaps TRBD1 (5 bases). CDR1 is LGHDT and CDR2 is YNNKEL in the germline V gene (reference sequence). The CDR3 consists of 14 residues. V shed 3 bases and J shed 2 bases, with 5 bases lying between them. Here the CDR3 reads CASSHRAGANVLTF. The CDR3, as DNA: TGTGCCAGCAGCCACAGGGCTGGGGCCAACGTCCTGACTTTC.

The genes are TRBV9 and TRBJ2-2, with a weak D call TRBD2 (6 bases). The CDR3 contains 13 residues. Trimming took off 6 bases at V and 4 bases at J, with 10 bases between the two ends. CDR1 SGDLS and CDR2 YYNGEE come from the germline V gene. CDR3 DNA sequence: TGTGCCAGCACCTTGGGGGGCACCGGGGAGCTGTTTTTT. It is translated as CASTLGGTGELFF.

The rearrangement joins TRBV6-5 to TRBJ1-6; TRBD1 matches 7 bases. The germline V gene has CDR1 MNHEY and CDR2 SVGAGI. CDR3 length: 14 amino acids. The ends lost 7 bases at V and 8 bases at J; junction bases unmatched: 8. The CDR3 is CASTVDRLYSPLHF. CDR3 bases: TGTGCCAGCACCGTGGACAGGTTGTATTCACCCCTCCACTTT.

The chain uses TRBV20-1 and TRBJ1-5; 9 bases map to TRBD1. The CDR3 sequence is 14 residues long. Trimming cost V 3 bases and J 4 bases; bases outside gene matches: 4. The V gene's germline CDR1 is DFQATT and CDR2 SNEGSKA (reference sequence). The CDR3 bases are TGCAGTGCTAGTGGGGGGACAGGGAATCAGCCCCAGCATTTT. Amino acids: CSASGGTGNQPQHF.

There are a few counts of this clone. The V call is TRBV11-2, the J call TRBJ1-5; perhaps TRBD1 as D (6 bases). Germline V gene lookup returns CDR1 SGHAT and CDR2 FQNNGV. V gave up 2 bases and J gave up 7 bases, with 9 bases separating them. The CDR3 is 13 amino acids. The CDR3 sequence is CASSLNRDQPQHF. DNA for the CDR3: TGTGCCAGCAGCTTAAACAGGGACCAGCCCCAGCATTTT. Variable domain in full (rest from reference TRBV11-2 and TRBJ1-5): EAGVAQSPRYKIIEKRQSVAFWCNPISGHATLYWYQQILGQGPKLLIQFQNNGVVDDSQLPKDRFSAERLKGVDSTLKIQPAKLEDSAVYLCASSLNRDQPQHFGDGTRLSIL.

This clone was picked up a small number of times. V and J are TRBV6-5 and TRBJ1-6, with no clear D. V was clipped by 0 bases and J by 7 bases, with 10 bases between them. Germline V gene data show CDR1 as MNHEY and CDR2 as SVGAGI. The CDR3 spans 15 residues. The CDR3 region has the DNA TGTGCCAGCAGTTACTCTCTGGAGGAGAATTCACCCCTCCACTTT. It is translated as CASSYSLEENSPLHF.

This clone was observed a few times. This chain joins TRBV24-1 and TRBJ1-1; 10 bases match TRBD1. Germline loops: CDR1 KGHDR, CDR2 SFDVKD. This CDR3 has 18 amino acids. V lost 2 bases to trimming and J lost 3 bases; unmatched junction nucleotides: 11. Written as DNA, the CDR3 is TGTGCCACCAGTGATTCCGCGGGACAGGGGAGGAGGTACACTGAAGCTTTCTTT. Protein: CATSDSAGQGRRYTEAFF.

The rearrangement uses TRBV20-1 and TRBJ2-7; TRBD2 is a possible D gene (5 bases). CDR3 length: 10 amino acids. From germline, CDR1 is DFQATT and CDR2 SNEGSKA (reference sequence). Trimming removed 6 bases at V and 5 bases at J, with 8 bases between. CDR3 loop: CSAAGNEQYF. As DNA, the CDR3 is TGCAGTGCCGCGGGCAACGAGCAGTACTTC.

This clone was recorded a few times. The chain is built from TRBV4-1 and TRBJ1-2, with a tentative D call TRBD1 (5 bases). CDR3 length: 16 residues. Trimming cost V 0 bases and J 0 bases, with 11 bases left between them. Germline V gene lookup returns CDR1 MGHRA and CDR2 YSYEKL. DNA of the CDR3: TGCGCCAGCAGCCAAGATTGGCAGGGTTCTAACTATGGCTACACCTTC. It translates to CASSQDWQGSNYGYTF.

The chain employs TRBV10-3 and TRBJ2-5, with D tentatively TRBD2 (5 bases). The germline V gene has CDR1 ENHRY and CDR2 SYGVKD. The V end was cut by 4 bases, the J end by 4 bases, with 13 bases between. This CDR3 spans 14 amino acids. The chain's CDR3 is CAISGTSGSETQYF. The DNA for the CDR3 is TGTGCCATCAGTGGGACTTCGGGGTCAGAGACCCAGTACTTC.

This chain uses TRBV6-5 with TRBJ1-1; TRBD1 matches at 7 bases. The CDR3 is made up of 14 amino acids. Looked up from germline, CDR1 is MNHEY and CDR2 is SVGAGI. The V segment lost 8 bases and the J segment 0 bases; nucleotides outside the gene matches: 6. The CDR3 sequence: CASQQGPLNTEAFF. For the CDR3, the DNA is TGTGCCAGCCAACAGGGGCCGCTGAACACTGAAGCTTTCTTT.

This clone turned up a few times. The V and J genes are TRBV18 and TRBJ1-3; D is unclear. The germline V gene has CDR1 KGHSH and CDR2 LQKENI. CDR3 length equals 12 residues. V lost 4 bases and J lost 4, with 5 bases in between. CDR3: CASSLSGNTIYF. The CDR3 coding sequence is TGTGCCAGCTCACTTTCGGGAAACACCATATATTTT.